The 5 T cell receptor beta chains below come from one sample, sequenced in a study of PD-1 blockade in classical Hodgkin lymphoma. Each and every patient relapsed after autologous stem cell transplantation, and patients got differing brentuximab vedotin exposure. Some clones are missing from TCRdb's copy, which holds only in-frame ones; the method was immunoSEQ multiplex PCR. Of 50,000 or so clones detected, over 60% appear once; the ten largest clones hold roughly 16%. Material: peripheral blood mononuclear cells (PBMCs), obtained before the second cycle of nivolumab. The receptors originated from a human donor with classical Hodgkin lymphoma.

This chain links TRBV30 with TRBJ2-2, with D perhaps TRBD2 (6 bases). The V end was cut by 4 bases, the J end by 5 bases, with 17 bases between. Germline values: CDR1 GTSNPN, CDR2 SVGIG (reference sequence). CDR3 length: 15 amino acids. CDR3 region: CAWTTGAGLTGELFF. CDR3 in DNA: TGTGCCTGGACTACGGGAGCCGGTCTAACCGGGGAGCTGTTTTTT.

In this sample, this clone turned up a few times. The CDR3 nucleotides read TGTGCCAGCAGTTACGTGGGGCTCTATGGCTACACCTTC. It is translated as CASSYVGLYGYTF. The chain recombines TRBV6-6 with TRBJ1-2; the D gene is possibly TRBD1 (5 bases). The CDR3 length is 13 residues. V gave up 2 bases and J gave up 4 bases, with 8 bases separating them. CDR1 MNHNY and CDR2 SVGAGI come from the germline V gene (reference sequence).

The chain combines TRBV27 with TRBJ1-6; 10 bases are a match to TRBD1. V lost 3 bases, J lost 10 bases, and 12 bases stayed unmatched. The CDR3 length is 17 residues. Germline loops: CDR1 MNHEY, CDR2 SMNVEV (reference sequence). CDR3 region: CASSLAGTGVGGSPLHF. CDR3 DNA sequence: TGTGCCAGCAGTTTGGCCGGGACAGGGGTTGGTGGATCACCCCTCCACTTT.

This sequence joins TRBV7-9 and TRBJ2-1; 8 nucleotides agree with TRBD2. Germline-derived CDR1 and CDR2 are SEHNR and FQNEAQ (reference sequence). Germline trimming cut 5 bases from V and 2 bases from J; bases unmatched to any gene: 11. The CDR3 totals 17 residues. CDR3 coding DNA: TGTGCCAGCAGCCCTCGGGGGGGCGGGACCACCTACAATGAGCAGTTCTTC. Translation: CASSPRGGGTTYNEQFF.

The chain joins TRBV19 to TRBJ2-3; possible D gene TRBD1, 5 bases. Trimming shortened V by 6 bases and J by 0 bases, and 10 bases separated the two germline ends. The CDR3 has 14 residues. Germline CDR1 and CDR2: LNHDA and SQIVND (reference sequence). CDR3 sequence: CASSDRPSTDTQYF. DNA of the CDR3: TGTGCCAGTAGCGACAGACCTAGCACAGATACGCAGTATTTT.